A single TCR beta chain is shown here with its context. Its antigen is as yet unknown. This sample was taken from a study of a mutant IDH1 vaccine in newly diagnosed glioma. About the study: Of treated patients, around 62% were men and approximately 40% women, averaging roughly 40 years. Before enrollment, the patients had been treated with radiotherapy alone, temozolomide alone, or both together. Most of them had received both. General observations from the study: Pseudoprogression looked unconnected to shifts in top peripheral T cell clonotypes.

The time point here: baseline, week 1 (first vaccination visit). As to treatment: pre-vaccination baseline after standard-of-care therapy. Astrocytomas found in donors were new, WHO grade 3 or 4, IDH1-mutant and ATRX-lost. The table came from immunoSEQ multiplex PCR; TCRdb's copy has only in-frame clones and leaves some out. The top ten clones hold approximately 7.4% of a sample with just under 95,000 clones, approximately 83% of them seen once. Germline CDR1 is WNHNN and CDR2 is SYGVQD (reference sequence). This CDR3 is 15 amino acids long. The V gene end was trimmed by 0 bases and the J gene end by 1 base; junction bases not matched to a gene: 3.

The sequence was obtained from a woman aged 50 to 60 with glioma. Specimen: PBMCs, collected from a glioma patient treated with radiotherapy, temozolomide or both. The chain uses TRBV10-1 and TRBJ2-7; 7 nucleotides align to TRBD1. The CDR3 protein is CASSESDRPSYEQYF. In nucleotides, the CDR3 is TGCGCCAGCAGTGAGTCGGACAGGCCTTCCTACGAGCAGTACTTC.